What follows are 28 T cell receptor beta chains derived from one specimen sequenced in a study of early T cells in non-severe SARS-CoV-2 infection. TCRdb reprocessed the 5' RACE reads with MiXCR, giving one entry per CDR3 protein. In the table there are about 100,000 distinct CDR3 sequences, roughly 13% of which are singletons. Sequencing was carried out using whole blood. These receptors were collected from an adult who was a healthcare worker with PCR-confirmed SARS-CoV-2 infection or an uninfected control (not recorded which).

Many counts were recorded for this clonotype. The V call is TRBV28, the J call TRBJ2-7; possible D gene TRBD2, 5 bases. Germline V gene lookup returns CDR1 MDHEN and CDR2 SYDVKM. This CDR3 has 15 amino acids. With 4 bases removed from V and 0 bases from J, the gap between germline ends came to 13 bases. The CDR3 is CASSSTPRGSYEQYF. In DNA, the CDR3 is TGTGCCAGCAGTTCCACGCCCCGGGGCTCCTACGAGCAGTACTTC.

The CDR3, as DNA: TGCAGTGCTAGTAGTCCAGCCACTAGCACAGATACGCAGTATTTT. Its protein product is CSASSPATSTDTQYF. J is TRBJ2-3 and V is TRBV20-1; D uncertain. Per the germline V gene, CDR1 is DFQATT and CDR2 is SNEGSKA (reference sequence). CDR3 length equals 15 residues. Trimming stripped 3 bases from V and 0 bases from J, with 13 bases between.

This clonotype was counted at least ten times. The chain is built from TRBV7-2 and TRBJ2-3, with D perhaps matching TRBD2 (6 bases). Trimming removed 10 bases from V and 5 bases from J, with 16 bases in between. Germline CDR1 reads SGHTA; CDR2 reads FQGNSA. CDR3 length equals 13 residues. The DNA of the CDR3 is TGTGCCAAAAGCCGGAGGCGGGGAGATACGCAGTATTTT. Protein: CAKSRRRGDTQYF.

This clonotype was detected ten times or more. The chain links TRBV6-4 to TRBJ1-1; 8 bases are a match to TRBD1. The CDR3 runs to 14 residues. Losses at the gene ends were 5 bases for V and 6 bases for J; bases not matched to a gene: 8. CDR1 and CDR2 (germline): MRHNA, SNTAGT. CDR3 coding DNA: TGTGCCAGCAGTTATATTATACAGGGGGCTGAAGCTTTCTTT. It encodes CASSYIIQGAEAFF.

This rearrangement joins TRBV6-1 to TRBJ2-5; possible D gene TRBD1, 6 bases. The germline V gene encodes CDR1 MNHNS and CDR2 SASEGT. The CDR3 contains 15 residues. V dropped 5 bases and J dropped 5 bases, with 18 bases sitting between them. CDR3 sequence reads: CASSPRTGIWETQYF. CDR3 sequence (DNA): TGTGCCAGCAGTCCCCGCACAGGGATTTGGGAGACCCAGTACTTC.

This clonotype turned up a few times. The V gene is TRBV6-1, the J gene TRBJ1-1, with D hard to call. V was shortened by 6 bases and J by 4 bases, with 12 bases between the two germline ends. CDR3 length: 13 amino acids. From germline, CDR1 is MNHNS and CDR2 SASEGT. DNA of the CDR3: TGTGCCAGCAGGGTTGAGGGTATCACTGAAGCTTTCTTT. Amino acids: CASRVEGITEAFF.

The table lists this clonotype with a few counts. The CDR3: CATREGNGNQPQHF. In DNA, the CDR3 is TGTGCCACCAGGGAGGGGAATGGCAATCAGCCCCAGCATTTT. The chain employs TRBV24-1 and TRBJ1-5; TRBD1 is a possible D gene (5 bases). Deletions cut 7 bases from V and 2 bases from J, with 11 bases between. The V gene's germline CDR1 is KGHDR and CDR2 SFDVKD. CDR3 length: 14 amino acids.

The chain recombines TRBV6-6 with TRBJ1-2; 8 nucleotides agree with TRBD1. This CDR3 is 13 amino acids long. CDR1 and CDR2 from the germline V gene are MNHNY and SVGAGI (reference sequence). The V gene end was trimmed by 10 bases and the J gene end by 4 bases; junction bases not matched to a gene: 8. The CDR3 nucleotides are TGTGCCACCTGGGACAGGCGAGTCTATGGCTACACCTTC. Translating gives CATWDRRVYGYTF.

This clonotype was counted only a few times. A read error may produce the germline difference seen at one junction end. This chain links TRBV7-2 with TRBJ2-1, with D unresolved. Germline values: CDR1 SGHTA, CDR2 FQGNSA. CDR3 length: 12 amino acids. CDR3 residues: CVSSPYGSEQFF. DNA of the CDR3: TGTGTCAGCAGCCCGTACGGTAGTGAGCAGTTCTTC.

In its sample, this clonotype was seen a few times. The rearrangement links TRBV3-1 to TRBJ2-2; D may be TRBD1 (5 bases). The germline gives CDR1 LGHDT, CDR2 YNNKEL (reference sequence). The V end was cut by 1 base, the J end by 6 bases, with 9 bases between. The CDR3 is made up of 14 amino acids. The CDR3 coding sequence is TGTGCCAGCAGCCAAGCAGGGATGCCCGGGGAGCTGTTTTTT. Its protein is CASSQAGMPGELFF.

DNA for the CDR3: TGTGCCAGCACGGAGGGGGCTTTCTATGGCTACACCTTC. Translating it yields CASTEGAFYGYTF. The chain links TRBV28 to TRBJ1-2, with 7 bases identical to TRBD1. The V and J ends lost 7 bases and 4 bases, in that order; junction bases with no gene match: 6. The CDR3 is 13 amino acids. Germline-derived CDR1 and CDR2 are MDHEN and SYDVKM.

This clonotype has only a few counts. This chain links TRBV6-2 or TRBV6-3 with TRBJ2-7, with D uncertain. This CDR3 comprises 14 residues. The V end was cut by 2 bases, the J end by 1 base, with 9 bases between. From germline, CDR1 is MNHEY and CDR2 SVGEGT. The CDR3 sequence: CASSYLDGSYEQYF. The CDR3 bases are TGTGCCAGCAGTTACCTGGACGGATCCTACGAGCAGTACTTC.

J is TRBJ2-7 and V is TRBV12-3 or TRBV12-4; D perhaps matches TRBD2 (5 bases). This CDR3 region has 11 residues. V lost 5 bases to trimming and J lost 7 bases, with 9 bases between them. Here the CDR3 reads CASSVRREQYF. The CDR3 bases are TGTGCCAGCAGTGTTAGGAGGGAGCAGTACTTC.

This rearrangement joins TRBV7-9 to TRBJ2-1; D remains unclear. Germline V gene lookup returns CDR1 SEHNR and CDR2 FQNEAQ (reference sequence). The germline V and J ends were trimmed by 6 bases and 6 bases, with 15 bases remaining between them. There are 14 residues in the CDR3. The CDR3 DNA reads TGTGCCAGCAGAACTCCGGGCCCCTCCAATGAGCAGTTCTTC. It specifies CASRTPGPSNEQFF.

This clonotype was seen only a few times. The chain recombines TRBV7-9 with TRBJ1-4; D uncertain. Germline-derived CDR1 and CDR2 are SEHNR and FQNEAQ (reference sequence). There are 14 residues in the CDR3. Between the trimmed V and J ends, which lost 0 bases and 11 bases, there was a span of 13 bases. The CDR3 DNA is TGTGCCAGCAGCTTAGCAGGGAACCTCCCGAAACTGTTTTTT. Its translation: CASSLAGNLPKLFF.

In its sample, this clonotype was seen many times. The chain combines TRBV5-6 with TRBJ2-3; 8 bases map to TRBD1. V lost 5 bases, J lost 0 bases, and 2 bases stayed unmatched. CDR1 is SGHDT, CDR2 YYEEEE, per germline. This CDR3 has 14 residues. The CDR3 region has the DNA TGTGCCAGCAGTCGGGACAGGAGCACAGATACGCAGTATTTT. The encoded protein is CASSRDRSTDTQYF.

This clonotype turned up a few times. This chain joins TRBV4-1 and TRBJ2-2; 9 nucleotides align to TRBD1. V lost 3 bases and J lost 4; bases outside the gene matches: 3. The CDR3 is 15 amino acids. Looked up from germline, CDR1 is MGHRA and CDR2 is YSYEKL. The CDR3 sequence: CASSQGTGSTGELFF. In DNA, the CDR3 is TGCGCCAGCAGCCAGGGGACAGGGAGCACCGGGGAGCTGTTTTTT.

There are a few counts of this clonotype. The chain uses TRBV28 and TRBJ2-1; no clear D. The CDR3 runs 10 residues. CDR1 and CDR2 from the germline V gene are MDHEN and SYDVKM. Trimming took 5 bases from V and 9 from J, leaving 5 bases between them. The CDR3 coding sequence is TGTGCCAGCAGTGCAAGTGAGCAGTTCTTC. Translated, it gives CASSASEQFF.

CDR3 protein: CASSLSSFWTEAFF. CDR3 bases: TGTGCCAGCAGTTTATCGAGCTTTTGGACTGAAGCTTTCTTT. This chain joins TRBV27 and TRBJ1-1; D not resolved. Trimming removed 0 bases from V and 5 bases from J, with 10 bases in between. This CDR3 spans 14 amino acids. Germline CDR1 is MNHEY and CDR2 is SMNVEV (reference sequence).

This chain uses TRBV15 with TRBJ2-5; D possibly corresponds to TRBD1 (5 bases). The CDR3 totals 15 residues. Germline V gene lookup returns CDR1 LNHNV and CDR2 YYDKDF (reference sequence). V lost 1 base to trimming and J lost 5 bases, with 14 bases between them. The CDR3 nucleotides are TGTGCCACCAGCAGAGGTCGTGACAGTCGGGAGACCCAGTACTTC. This codes for CATSRGRDSRETQYF.

The table lists this clonotype with many counts. This chain connects TRBV7-9 to TRBJ2-7, with D uncertain. Germline V gene data show CDR1 as SEHNR and CDR2 as FQNEAQ (reference sequence). Trimming took 0 bases from V and 1 from J, leaving 7 bases between them. CDR3 length: 14 residues. CDR3 amino acids: CASSLAAQSYEQYF. The CDR3 nucleotides are TGTGCCAGCAGCTTAGCTGCACAGTCCTACGAGCAGTACTTC.

This sequence joins TRBV2 and TRBJ2-7, with unresolved D. V was cut by 8 bases and J by 0 bases, with 14 bases left in between. The CDR3 covers 14 residues. The V gene's germline CDR1 is SNHLY and CDR2 FYNNEI. The CDR3 region has the DNA TGTGCCAGCGTGGGTGCGGTCAGCTCCTACGAGCAGTACTTC. Encoded protein: CASVGAVSSYEQYF.

The rearrangement links TRBV11-2 to TRBJ1-4; D perhaps matches TRBD1 (6 bases). The germline gives CDR1 SGHAT, CDR2 FQNNGV. The CDR3 runs to 15 residues. V was cut by 5 bases and J by 1 base, with 11 bases left in between. The CDR3 bases are TGTGCCAGCAGCCGCGAACAGGGAACTAATGAAAAACTGTTTTTT. Translated: CASSREQGTNEKLFF.

This clonotype was picked up a small number of times. The gene calls are TRBV9 and TRBJ1-1; 7 bases are a match to TRBD1. There are 12 residues in the CDR3. V was clipped by 4 bases and J by 7 bases; unmatched bases: 4. CDR1 is SGDLS, CDR2 YYNGEE, per germline. Here the CDR3 DNA reads TGTGCCAGCAGCCCCCGACAGGGTGAAGCTTTCTTT. This translates into CASSPRQGEAFF.

The chain is built from TRBV7-9 and TRBJ2-2, with TRBD1 as a possible D gene (5 bases). The length of the CDR3 is 15 residues. CDR1 SEHNR and CDR2 FQNEAQ come from the germline V gene (reference sequence). V gave up 7 bases and J gave up 0 bases, with 12 bases separating them. CDR3 residues: CASTPDTTNTGELFF. CDR3 bases: TGTGCCAGCACCCCGGACACCACGAACACCGGGGAGCTGTTTTTT.

This clonotype has more than one count but fewer than ten. This chain uses TRBV3-1 with TRBJ2-3; no reliable D call. Between the trimmed V and J ends, which lost 4 bases and 3 bases, there was a span of 5 bases. Per the germline V gene, CDR1 is LGHDT and CDR2 is YNNKEL (reference sequence). The CDR3 is 12 residues long. The CDR3 DNA is TGTGCCAGCAGCCCCCAGACAGATACGCAGTATTTT. Translated: CASSPQTDTQYF.

This clonotype occurred a few times. V is TRBV20-1 and J is TRBJ2-3; 11 nucleotides line up with TRBD1. The CDR3 totals 16 residues. CDR1 and CDR2 from the germline V gene are DFQATT and SNEGSKA (reference sequence). V shed 6 bases and J 4 bases; nucleotides not matched to a gene: 12. The CDR3 is CSAPAAGTGGADTQYF. In DNA form, the CDR3 reads TGCAGTGCCCCCGCTGCCGGGACAGGGGGAGCAGATACGCAGTATTTT.

This clonotype turned up a few times. The rearrangement links TRBV18 to TRBJ2-3, with D maybe TRBD2 (5 bases). CDR3 length: 15 amino acids. Per the germline V gene, CDR1 is KGHSH and CDR2 is LQKENI. V lost 3 bases and J 2 bases, leaving 12 bases between the germline ends. CDR3 sequence reads: CASSPELVPTDTQYF. DNA of the CDR3: TGTGCCAGCTCACCGGAACTAGTCCCCACAGATACGCAGTATTTT.